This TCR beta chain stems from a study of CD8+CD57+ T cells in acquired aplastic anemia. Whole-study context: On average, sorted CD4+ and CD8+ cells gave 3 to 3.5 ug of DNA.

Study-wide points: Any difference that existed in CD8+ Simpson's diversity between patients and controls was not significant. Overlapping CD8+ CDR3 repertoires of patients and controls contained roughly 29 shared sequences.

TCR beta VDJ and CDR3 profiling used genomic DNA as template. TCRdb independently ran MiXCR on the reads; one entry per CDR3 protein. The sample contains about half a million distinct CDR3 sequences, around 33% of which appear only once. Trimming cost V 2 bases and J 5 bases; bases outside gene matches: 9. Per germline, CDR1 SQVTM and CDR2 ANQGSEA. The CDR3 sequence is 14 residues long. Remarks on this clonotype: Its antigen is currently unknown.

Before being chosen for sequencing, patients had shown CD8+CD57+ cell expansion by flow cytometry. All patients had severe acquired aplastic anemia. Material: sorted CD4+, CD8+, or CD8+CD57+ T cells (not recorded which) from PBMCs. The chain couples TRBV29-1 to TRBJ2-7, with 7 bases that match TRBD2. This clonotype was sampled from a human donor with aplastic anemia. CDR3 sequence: CSVEPRASGNEQYF. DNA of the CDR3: TGCAGCGTTGAACCGAGGGCTAGCGGCAACGAGCAGTACTTC.